The 32 T cell receptor beta chains below come from one sample, sequenced in a study of T cell repertoires in cytomegalovirus infection (dated by TCRdb to the late 2010s). The sample's treatment or condition label, in plain terms: in vitro stimulation with specific CMV peptide epitopes to enrich CMV-specific T cells. The sequencer listed for this sample is Illumina HiSeq 1500. The public reads were run again by TCRdb, first through fastp at Q25 and then through MiXCR, and only productive beta chains were kept. Rows are combined by CDR3 protein, so each entry shows the most common genes and DNA. In this sample the table shows tens of thousands of distinct CDR3 sequences, approximately 42% of which occur a single time. Clones ranked in the top ten supply over 90% of the sample. No antigen has been assigned to these receptors. Specimen: CD8+ T cells from cultured PBMCs, collected from culture after CMV antigen stimulation. The origin of the receptors is a human donor in good health (CMV status not recorded). Some clones in this sample may be carry-over from other donors' samples.

This clonotype was seen many times. CDR3 coding DNA: TGTGCCAGCAGTTACCGGACAGGGGGAGGCGAGCAGTTCTTC. Its translation: CASSYRTGGGEQFF. This chain joins TRBV6-2 or TRBV6-3 and TRBJ2-1; TRBD1 agrees at 10 bases. Germline V gives CDR1 MNHEY, CDR2 SVGEGT. The CDR3 is made up of 14 amino acids. J gave up 10 bases and V 2 bases, and 5 bases lay outside the gene matches.

This clonotype was seen ten or more times. The rearrangement uses TRBV7-8 and TRBJ2-2, with a tentative D call TRBD1 (5 bases). Germline CDR1 SGHVS, CDR2 FQNEAQ. This CDR3 comprises 15 residues. V lost 5 bases, J lost 1 base, and 11 bases lay in between. CDR3 loop: CASSRQFQNTGELFF. Written as DNA, the CDR3 is TGTGCCAGCAGCCGACAGTTCCAGAACACCGGGGAGCTGTTTTTT.

V is TRBV7-9 and J is TRBJ1-1; D gene ambiguous. Germline-derived CDR1 and CDR2 are SEHNR and FQNEAQ (reference sequence). V shed 0 bases and J shed 11 bases, with 10 bases lying between them. The CDR3 totals 12 residues. The CDR3 DNA reads as TGTGCCAGCAGCTTAGCCGAGGTGGGGGCTTTCTTT. Its translation is CASSLAEVGAFF.

The chain links TRBV25-1 to TRBJ1-2; D unclear. This CDR3 is built from 14 residues. Trimming took off 1 base at V and 0 bases at J, with 6 bases between the two ends. CDR1 MGHDK and CDR2 SYGVNS come from the germline V gene. The CDR3 DNA follows: TGTGCCAGCAGTGAATGGGTTGCTAACTATGGCTACACCTTC. Protein product: CASSEWVANYGYTF.

The V gene is TRBV10-3, the J gene TRBJ2-2, with 7 bases that match TRBD1. There are 14 residues in the CDR3. V was pared by 5 bases and J by 2 bases, with 2 bases of the junction left unmatched. Germline lookup yields CDR1 ENHRY and CDR2 SYGVKD. As DNA, the CDR3 is TGTGCCATCAGTCGGGACAGTAACACCGGGGAGCTGTTTTTT. Its translation is CAISRDSNTGELFF.

The genes are TRBV9 and TRBJ2-5; TRBD1 matches at 7 bases. The CDR3 is 15 amino acids. The ends lost 3 bases at V and 6 bases at J; junction bases unmatched: 11. Germline V lookup: CDR1 SGDLS, CDR2 YYNGEE. The CDR3 region is CASSASRQGMKTQYF. The CDR3 region has the DNA TGTGCCAGCAGCGCATCCCGACAGGGTATGAAGACCCAGTACTTC.

The chain is built from TRBV2 and TRBJ2-3; D possibly matches TRBD1 or TRBD2 (6 bases each). The CDR3 spans 18 residues. CDR1 SNHLY and CDR2 FYNNEI come from the germline V gene. Trimming pared 4 bases from V and 7 bases from J, leaving 27 bases between. The CDR3 nucleotides are TGTGCCAGCAGTGCATTCGGGGGCACAGATACTTTATTCCATACGCAGTATTTT. Translated, it gives CASSAFGGTDTLFHTQYF.

This sequence joins TRBV28 and TRBJ1-1, with D hard to call. Germline loops: CDR1 MDHEN, CDR2 SYDVKM. Trimming shortened V by 2 bases and J by 0 bases, and 13 bases separated the two germline ends. The CDR3 runs to 16 residues. DNA of the CDR3: TGTGCCAGCAGTTTAGTCGGCCAGAGCATGAACACTGAAGCTTTCTTT. Translating it yields CASSLVGQSMNTEAFF.

This rearrangement joins TRBV6-5 to TRBJ2-2; D possibly corresponds to TRBD1 (6 bases). CDR1 is MNHEY and CDR2 is SVGAGI in the germline V gene. The V end lost 7 bases, the J end lost 3 bases, and 15 bases lay between the germline ends. The CDR3 has 15 amino acids. The CDR3 DNA reads TGTGCCAGCATTCAGGGGCACCCTGACACCGGGGAGCTGTTTTTT. Amino acids: CASIQGHPDTGELFF.

The rearrangement joins TRBV19 to TRBJ2-7; D call uncertain. From germline, CDR1 is LNHDA and CDR2 SQIVND (reference sequence). V shed 5 bases and J shed 4 bases, with 12 bases lying between them. The CDR3 covers 13 residues. As DNA, the CDR3 is TGTGCCAGTAGTTCGGGTCCTACTTACGAGCAGTACTTC. Residues: CASSSGPTYEQYF. The variable domain in full, completed from reference TRBV19 and TRBJ2-7, reads DGGITQSPKYLFRKEGQNVTLSCEQNLNHDAMYWYRQDPGQGLRLIYYSQIVNDFQKGDIAEGYSVSREKKESFPLTVTSAQKNPTAFYLCASSSGPTYEQYFGPGTRLTVT.

The V gene is TRBV4-1, the J gene TRBJ2-2, with 9 bases aligning to TRBD2. Germline V gene data show CDR1 as MGHRA and CDR2 as YSYEKL. The CDR3 sequence is 16 residues long. The junction had 7 bases not matched to a gene; V was cut back by 4 bases and J by 4 bases. The CDR3 DNA is TGCGCCAGCAGCCGGCGGACTAGCGAGGGCACCGGGGAGCTGTTTTTT. Its translation is CASSRRTSEGTGELFF.

This chain connects TRBV27 to TRBJ2-5; maybe TRBD1 (6 bases). Trimming stripped 4 bases from V and 5 bases from J, with 14 bases between. Germline CDR1 MNHEY, CDR2 SMNVEV (reference sequence). This CDR3 is 14 amino acids long. The CDR3 nucleotides are TGTGCCAGCAGTTCAAACCCTAGGGGGGAGACCCAGTACTTC. Translated, it gives CASSSNPRGETQYF.

The V gene is TRBV6-2 or TRBV6-3, the J gene TRBJ2-3; weak D call: TRBD1 (6 bases). V lost 7 bases to trimming and J lost 2 bases, with 13 bases between them. The germline CDR1 and CDR2 sequences are MNHEY and SVGEGT. The CDR3 is 14 amino acids. This CDR3 reads CASNRQVYTDTQYF. CDR3 nucleotides: TGTGCCAGCAATCGACAGGTCTACACAGATACGCAGTATTTT.

This chain connects TRBV7-3 to TRBJ2-5, with a possible D match to TRBD2 (5 bases). Trimming left V 5 bases short and J 2 bases short, with 18 bases between. Germline V CDR1 and CDR2: SGHTA, FQGTGA. CDR3 length: 16 amino acids. Here the CDR3 reads CASSPPTPGKQETQYF. DNA of the CDR3: TGTGCCAGCAGCCCCCCTACTCCGGGGAAGCAAGAGACCCAGTACTTC.

V usage is TRBV2 and J usage is TRBJ2-1, with TRBD2 matching 8 bases. Germline V lookup: CDR1 SNHLY, CDR2 FYNNEI. This CDR3 has 15 amino acids. V gave up 3 bases and J gave up 10 bases; unmatched junction bases: 11. CDR3 sequence (DNA): TGTGCCAGCAGTGAGCCGGGGGGGGGGCCCCCGGAGCAGTTCTTC. The encoded protein is CASSEPGGGPPEQFF.

This rearrangement joins TRBV7-2 to TRBJ2-4; the D is unclear. Trimming took 5 bases from V and 11 from J, leaving 10 bases between them. Germline CDR1 is SGHTA and CDR2 is FQGNSA. The CDR3 totals 11 residues. The CDR3 loop is CASSVRNLQYF. The CDR3 DNA sequence: TGTGCCAGCAGCGTACGAAATCTTCAGTACTTC.

This clonotype was seen more than once but under ten times. The chain joins TRBV4-1 to TRBJ2-7, with 8 bases aligning to TRBD1. Germline V lookup: CDR1 MGHRA, CDR2 YSYEKL. The CDR3 runs to 15 residues. Losses at the gene ends were 0 bases for V and 3 bases for J; bases not matched to a gene: 4. The CDR3 here is CASSQEPQGVYEQYF. CDR3 DNA: TGCGCCAGCAGCCAAGAGCCACAGGGGGTCTACGAGCAGTACTTC.

In its sample, this clonotype was seen many times. The chain carries TRBV7-8 and TRBJ1-5, with 11 bases aligning to TRBD1. The CDR3 runs to 16 residues. Germline-derived CDR1 and CDR2 are SGHVS and FQNEAQ. V gave up 1 base and J gave up 2 bases; unmatched junction bases: 1. The CDR3 DNA sequence: TGTGCCAGCAGCTTAGAGGGACAGGGGGGCAATCAGCCCCAGCATTTT. Translating gives CASSLEGQGGNQPQHF.

The rearrangement joins TRBV7-6 to TRBJ1-1; TRBD1 aligns across 10 bases. V trimming: 5 bases; J trimming: 0 bases; junction bases outside the gene matches: 6. Germline V gives CDR1 SGHVS, CDR2 FNYEAQ. This CDR3 has 16 residues. CDR3 bases: TGTGCCAGCAGCCCCGGGACAGGGGCCATGAACACTGAAGCTTTCTTT. This encodes CASSPGTGAMNTEAFF. Full variable domain (rest looked up from reference TRBV7-6 and TRBJ1-1): GAGVSQSPRYKVTKRGQDVALRCDPISGHVSLYWYRQALGQGPEFLTYFNYEAQQDKSGLPNDRFSAERPEGSISTLTIQRTEQRDSAMYRCASSPGTGAMNTEAFFGQGTRLTVV.

The genes are TRBV5-6 and TRBJ2-5; D uncertain. Per germline, CDR1 SGHDT and CDR2 YYEEEE. The CDR3 sequence is 14 residues long. Trimming stripped 4 bases from V and 1 base from J, with 11 bases between. The CDR3 DNA sequence: TGTGCCAGCAGCCCCGGACCTTTCCAAGAGACCCAGTACTTC. Translated: CASSPGPFQETQYF.

The chain has TRBV4-3 and TRBJ1-2; D is unclear. Trimming cost V 4 bases and J 4 bases, with 16 bases left between them. CDR1 and CDR2 from the germline V gene are LGHNA and YSLEER. The CDR3 loop spans 15 amino acids. In nucleotides, the CDR3 is TGCGCCAGCAGCCCGGCCAGAGAGGGAATCTATGGCTACACCTTC. Amino acid sequence: CASSPAREGIYGYTF.

This clonotype was seen many times. This chain connects TRBV7-8 to TRBJ1-6, with D uncertain. CDR1 is SGHVS and CDR2 is FQNEAQ in the germline V gene. Trimming removed 3 bases at V and 0 bases at J, with 9 bases between. CDR3 length: 16 residues. Here the CDR3 DNA reads TGTGCCAGCAGCTTCGAGGGTGGCTCCTATAATTCACCCCTCCACTTT. Protein product: CASSFEGGSYNSPLHF.

The chain couples TRBV5-6 to TRBJ2-5; weak D call: TRBD2 (5 bases). Between the trimmed V and J ends, which lost 1 base and 2 bases, there was a span of 6 bases. Germline lookup yields CDR1 SGHDT and CDR2 YYEEEE. This CDR3 region has 13 residues. CDR3 nucleotides: TGTGCCAGCAGCTTGAAGCGGCAAGAGACCCAGTACTTC. It codes for CASSLKRQETQYF.

CDR3 residues: CASSYSKWTEVPNEKLFF. The CDR3 DNA is TGTGCCAGCAGTTACTCGAAGTGGACAGAAGTACCTAATGAAAAACTGTTTTTT. The chain uses TRBV6-6 and TRBJ1-4; a weak D match, TRBD1 (6 bases). This CDR3 is built from 18 residues. The germline gives CDR1 MNHNY, CDR2 SVGAGI (reference sequence). The V gene lost 0 bases and the J gene lost 3 bases, with 17 bases spanning the gap.

There are a few counts of this clonotype. This sequence joins TRBV7-9 and TRBJ1-4; no clear D. V shed 4 bases and J shed 0 bases, with 12 bases lying between them. Per germline, CDR1 SEHNR and CDR2 FQNEAQ (reference sequence). The CDR3 extends over 16 amino acids. This chain's CDR3 is CASSSPNRATNEKLFF. The CDR3, as DNA: TGTGCCAGCAGCTCCCCCAACAGAGCAACTAATGAAAAACTGTTTTTT. Complete variable domain (other parts from reference TRBV7-9 and TRBJ1-4): DTGVSQNPRHKITKRGQNVTFRCDPISEHNRLYWYRQTLGQGPEFLTYFQNEAQLEKSRLLSDRFSAERPKGSFSTLEIQRTEQGDSAMYLCASSSPNRATNEKLFFGSGTQLSVL.

This clonotype was seen a handful of times. V and J are TRBV7-2 and TRBJ1-1; D gene ambiguous. V was pared by 3 bases and J by 0 bases, with 23 bases between. CDR3 length equals 19 residues. Germline CDR1 and CDR2: SGHTA and FQGNSA. CDR3 protein: CASSLVPLGISNMNTEAFF. For the CDR3, the DNA is TGTGCCAGCAGCTTGGTACCTTTGGGTATTAGTAACATGAACACTGAAGCTTTCTTT.

This clonotype was observed a few times. This chain connects TRBV4-1 to TRBJ2-7, with 10 bases that match TRBD1. The germline CDR1 and CDR2 sequences are MGHRA and YSYEKL. The CDR3 sequence is 18 residues long. Trimming cost V 4 bases and J 0 bases; bases outside gene matches: 12. CDR3: CASSRLWDRGELSYEQYF. In DNA form, the CDR3 reads TGCGCCAGCAGCCGCCTTTGGGACAGGGGAGAGCTCTCCTACGAGCAGTACTTC.

J is TRBJ1-2 and V is TRBV2; D uncertain. This CDR3 comprises 14 residues. Germline V gene lookup returns CDR1 SNHLY and CDR2 FYNNEI. The V and J ends lost 1 base and 0 bases respectively, with 6 bases between them. The CDR3 DNA follows: TGTGCCAGCAGTGAAGGCCGGACTAACTATGGCTACACCTTC. This sequence encodes CASSEGRTNYGYTF.

This clonotype was seen more than once but under ten times. This chain connects TRBV6-2 or TRBV6-3 to TRBJ2-6; possible D gene TRBD2, 5 bases. Germline V gives CDR1 MNHEY, CDR2 SVGEGT. V was pared by 11 bases and J by 0 bases, with 11 bases between. The CDR3 spans 14 residues. The CDR3 spells CAGTRDSGANVLTF. The CDR3, as DNA: TGTGCCGGAACCCGGGACTCTGGGGCCAACGTCCTGACTTTC.

There are a few counts of this clonotype. The chain is built from TRBV12-3 or TRBV12-4 and TRBJ2-1; no reliable D call. The CDR3 runs to 12 residues. The germline V and J ends were trimmed by 6 bases and 6 bases, with 9 bases remaining between them. The DNA of the CDR3 is TGTGCCAGCAGCCGATCCCTCAATGAGCAGTTCTTC. Protein sequence: CASSRSLNEQFF.

The gene calls are TRBV7-6 and TRBJ2-7; 7 bases align to TRBD1. Germline CDR1 is SGHVS and CDR2 is FNYEAQ. The CDR3 extends over 18 amino acids. V lost 1 base, J lost 1 base, and 13 bases stayed unmatched. The CDR3 coding sequence is TGTGCCAGCAGCTTAGGGTCTCCGGGACAGAGAAGATCCTACGAGCAGTACTTC. As protein: CASSLGSPGQRRSYEQYF.

This clonotype was seen only once. This chain joins TRBV19 and TRBJ1-2; TRBD1 aligns across 7 bases. V was pared by 7 bases and J by 8 bases, with 13 bases of the junction left unmatched. The CDR3 covers 14 residues. Germline V gives CDR1 LNHDA, CDR2 SQIVND (reference sequence). DNA for the CDR3: TGTGCCAGTAACCAAATCGGACAGGTGGGCGGCTACACCTTC. Residues: CASNQIGQVGGYTF. Full variable domain (rest looked up from reference TRBV19 and TRBJ1-2): DGGITQSPKYLFRKEGQNVTLSCEQNLNHDAMYWYRQDPGQGLRLIYYSQIVNDFQKGDIAEGYSVSREKKESFPLTVTSAQKNPTAFYLCASNQIGQVGGYTFGSGTRLTVV.